This T cell receptor beta chain was recorded in a study of T cells after yellow fever vaccination (dated by TCRdb to the late 2010s). Looking at the study overall: Libraries from fractions with low cell numbers were prepared with the SMART-Seq v4 Ultra Low Input RNA kit. To follow T-cell clones before and after primary and booster YFV17D yellow fever vaccination, bulk TCR alpha and beta repertoires were sequenced over time. Two healthy male donors, one aged 18 to 30 and one aged 30 to 40 years, made up the cohort. Blood was collected at multiple timepoints before and after primary and secondary immunization, and bulk PBMC replicates and cell subsets were isolated. Overall study outcomes, separate from this receptor: After the booster, most clones that had expanded after primary vaccination were detected again (around 97% of CD4 and around nine tenths of CD8), suggesting broad maintenance of memory. Because only a couple of donors were included in the study, the extent to which the findings can be generalized is limited. Compared with the primary T-cell response, the secondary T-cell response was weaker but faster, peaking on day 5 rather than day 15. A small share of clonotypes was detected in both CD4 and CD8 compartments, with the overlap likely arising from convergent recombination. Because abundant contaminating clonotypes from the bulk population could be contained in FACS-sorted repertoires, computational filtering was required.

Synthesis of TCR cDNA relied on 5'RACE template switching, a step that introduced a universal primer site along with unique molecular identifiers. Priming of cDNA synthesis was performed from both the TCR alpha and TCR beta constant segments. Library amplification involved two PCR steps, and the second step added sample barcodes and sequencing adapters. Sequencing of libraries was done on Illumina HiSeq 2500 (2x100 bp) or NovaSeq (2x150 bp). From the authors' description of their analysis: Demultiplexing of reads and collapsing into UMI consensus sequences were performed with MIGEC, and V(D)J alignment was carried out with MiXCR. Vaccine-responding clonotypes were identified with edgeR using replicate PBMC samples, with FDR below 0.01 and a log2 fold change above 5 up to day 15 being required. Each bulk clonotype was labeled CD4 or CD8 based on which sequenced repertoire, CD4 or CD8, contained the clonotype at higher abundance. TCRdb trimmed public reads at Q25 via fastp, called clones via MiXCR and kept in-frame beta chains. One record per CDR3 amino acid sequence lists the most common genes and DNA. It is TCRdb's table, rather than the study itself, that gives the V and J calls and clone size. This sample gives some 250,000 distinct CDR3 sequences in total; 6.9% of them show up just once. Of the sample, about 0.85% is held by the ten largest clones.

This clonotype was seen a few times. What this receptor recognizes is not known. The input lacks base qualities; no much larger clone sits a single base away. According to the study, the label for this sample's treatment or condition signals: live attenuated yellow fever vaccine strain. A standard Ficoll-Paque protocol was used to isolate PBMCs from peripheral blood. Dynabeads CD4 and CD8 positive selection kits were used to isolate the CD4 and CD8 T-cell fractions. TriZol was used to extract RNA from bulk PBMCs, CD4 and CD8 fractions, and dextramer-positive and dextramer-negative fractions. The CDR3 runs 15 residues from the cysteine to the phenylalanine. Of the read, only the CDR3 DNA is kept; its 45 bases are in frame from base 1. V is reduced by 5 bases and J by 6 bases, leaving a spacing of 16 bases between them. Per the germline V gene, LGHNA is the CDR1 and YSLEER is the CDR2.

This receptor was obtained from a man aged 25 to 40 who received the YFV17D yellow fever vaccine. This receptor chain uses TRBV4-3 and TRBJ2-2, with a weak D call of TRBD1 (5 bases match). The material was CD4+ T cells sorted from PBMCs, obtained 15 days after the yellow fever booster vaccination. The CDR3: CASSTHYPGPGELFF. The nucleotides are TGCGCCAGCAGCACCCACTACCCAGGGCCCGGGGAGCTGTTTTTT.